The next 18 T cell receptor beta chains were all read from a single sample in a study of blood T cell repertoires in COVID-19. Profiling relied on immunoSEQ multiplex PCR, and the TCRdb table lists in-frame clones only, not all of them. The sample has more than 150,000 clones, 82% seen once. Sequenced: PBMCs or T cells enriched from blood (not recorded which). The source of these receptors is a man in his forties or fifties who had recovered from COVID-19.

This clone came up a few times. This chain uses TRBV2 with TRBJ2-6, with D possibly being TRBD2 (6 bases). Germline V gene data show CDR1 as SNHLY and CDR2 as FYNNEI. The CDR3 is 14 residues long. With 6 bases removed from V and 2 bases from J, the gap between germline ends came to 8 bases. DNA for the CDR3: TGTGCCAGCAGGACTAGTCCTGGGGCCAACGTCCTGACTTTC. Translation gives CASRTSPGANVLTF.

V and J are TRBV6-2 or TRBV6-3 and TRBJ2-1, with 9 bases that match TRBD1. The CDR3 has 14 amino acids. Losses at the gene ends were 5 bases for V and 7 bases for J; bases not matched to a gene: 6. CDR1 and CDR2 (germline): MNHEY, SVGEGT. Written as DNA, the CDR3 is TGTGCCAGCAGTGCCGGGACAGGGAGGAATGAGCAGTTCTTC. Translation gives CASSAGTGRNEQFF.

CDR3 protein: CASINLSIRTEAFF. In DNA form, the CDR3 reads TGTGCCAGCATCAACCTAAGTATACGGACTGAAGCTTTCTTT. This sequence joins TRBV6-5 and TRBJ1-1; no firm D call. Germline CDR1 is MNHEY and CDR2 is SVGAGI. Trimming cost V 7 bases and J 5 bases, with 17 bases left between them. This CDR3 region has 14 residues.

This clone was seen once. The J gene is TRBJ2-3, the V gene TRBV5-4; 12 nucleotides agree with TRBD2. The CDR3 contains 16 residues. Germline CDR1 is SGHNT and CDR2 is YYREEE (reference sequence). Trimming cost V 4 bases and J 2 bases; bases outside gene matches: 5. The DNA of the CDR3 is TGTGCCAGCAGCGTAAGACTAGCGGGAGTCACAGATACGCAGTATTTT. Encoded protein: CASSVRLAGVTDTQYF.

V and J are TRBV10-3 and TRBJ2-6, with 9 bases fitting TRBD1. This CDR3 has 18 residues. Germline loops: CDR1 ENHRY, CDR2 SYGVKD. The V and J ends lost 4 bases and 4 bases, in that order; junction bases with no gene match: 11. CDR3 coding DNA: TGTGCCATCAGTGCCTGGACAGGGGAAAGGCTCGGGGCCAACGTCCTGACTTTC. Its protein product is CAISAWTGERLGANVLTF.

V gene TRBV18 combines with J gene TRBJ2-1; a possible D gene is TRBD2 (5 bases). Germline CDR1 reads KGHSH; CDR2 reads LQKENI. Between the trimmed V and J ends, which lost 3 bases and 7 bases, there was a span of 19 bases. The CDR3 is 16 residues long. The CDR3 DNA reads as TGTGCCAGCTCACCCTCGACGGGCGCGTCGGGAAATGAGCAGTTCTTC. The encoded protein is CASSPSTGASGNEQFF.

V usage is TRBV9 and J usage is TRBJ2-1; TRBD2 matches 14 bases. There are 17 residues in the CDR3. V shed 0 bases, J shed 3 bases, and the junction held 2 bases outside the gene matches. Per germline, CDR1 SGDLS and CDR2 YYNGEE. The CDR3 spells CASSVGLAGGVYNEQFF. As DNA, the CDR3 is TGTGCCAGCAGCGTAGGACTAGCGGGAGGGGTCTACAATGAGCAGTTCTTC.

The chain couples TRBV11-2 to TRBJ1-2; D remains unclear. The CDR3 length is 14 residues. V lost 5 bases to trimming and J lost 4 bases, with 14 bases between them. Germline V gene lookup returns CDR1 SGHAT and CDR2 FQNNGV. CDR3 region: CASSPRRDTYGYTF. In DNA, the CDR3 is TGTGCCAGCAGCCCCCGCCGAGATACCTATGGCTACACCTTC.

This chain joins TRBV7-3 and TRBJ1-3; unclear D gene. V was trimmed by 6 bases and J by 0 bases, leaving 9 bases between them. Germline CDR1 is SGHTA and CDR2 is FQGTGA. This CDR3 is built from 14 residues. The CDR3 protein is CASRLNPSGNTIYF. For the CDR3, the DNA is TGTGCCAGCAGACTGAACCCCTCTGGAAACACCATATATTTT.

The chain joins TRBV19 to TRBJ1-2, with D perhaps TRBD1 (6 bases). Trimming stripped 4 bases from V and 0 bases from J, with 15 bases between. Germline V gene sequence: CDR1 LNHDA, CDR2 SQIVND (reference sequence). The CDR3 runs 16 residues. The CDR3 reads CASSSPPRGSNYGYTF. The CDR3 nucleotides are TGTGCCAGTAGTAGCCCCCCCAGGGGCTCTAACTATGGCTACACCTTC.

V usage is TRBV10-2 and J usage is TRBJ1-3, with D hard to call. Between the trimmed V and J ends, which lost 0 bases and 0 bases, there was a span of 6 bases. The CDR3 has 15 residues. CDR1 and CDR2 from the germline V gene are WSHSY and SAAADI. The CDR3 coding sequence is TGCGCCAGCAGTGAGTCAGCGACCTCTGGAAACACCATATATTTT. Amino acid sequence: CASSESATSGNTIYF.

V is TRBV10-3 and J is TRBJ2-5; 9 nucleotides match TRBD1. V was pared by 6 bases and J by 2 bases, with 1 base of the junction left unmatched. The CDR3 loop spans 13 amino acids. Germline values: CDR1 ENHRY, CDR2 SYGVKD. This CDR3 is CAISGTGQETQYF. Here the CDR3 DNA reads TGTGCCATCAGCGGGACAGGGCAAGAGACCCAGTACTTC.

The V call is TRBV28, the J call TRBJ1-2, with 9 nucleotides matching TRBD1. Germline V lookup: CDR1 MDHEN, CDR2 SYDVKM. J was trimmed by 0 bases and V by 3 bases; bases with no gene match: 11. The CDR3 spans 18 residues. CDR3 amino acids: CASSLLTGGASTNYGYTF. As DNA, the CDR3 is TGTGCCAGCAGTTTGCTAACAGGGGGCGCTTCCACTAACTATGGCTACACCTTC.

This clone was detected once. The chain uses TRBV7-2 and TRBJ2-6; 8 bases fit TRBD2. V lost 5 bases and J lost 2; bases outside the gene matches: 11. The CDR3 contains 18 residues. CDR1 is SGHTA and CDR2 is FQGNSA in the germline V gene. In DNA form, the CDR3 reads TGTGCCAGCAGCGATATCCGGGGGGGGCTTCCTGGGGCCAACGTCCTGACTTTC. Protein product: CASSDIRGGLPGANVLTF.

This chain connects TRBV27 to TRBJ2-2; TRBD1 matches 7 bases. Germline lookup yields CDR1 MNHEY and CDR2 SMNVEV (reference sequence). The CDR3 contains 14 residues. The trim removed 5 bases at V and 4 bases at J, leaving 4 bases unmatched. CDR3 sequence (DNA): TGTGCCAGCAGTCCCAGGGGGACCACCGGGGAGCTGTTTTTT. Amino acids: CASSPRGTTGELFF.

The chain has TRBV6-2 or TRBV6-3 and TRBJ2-3; 10 bases are a match to TRBD2. V lost 6 bases to trimming and J lost 6 bases; unmatched junction nucleotides: 9. Germline V gives CDR1 MNHEY, CDR2 SVGEGT. The CDR3 is made up of 15 amino acids. CDR3 in amino acids: CASSRAGGPWDTQYF. In nucleotides, the CDR3 is TGTGCCAGCAGCCGAGCGGGAGGGCCGTGGGATACGCAGTATTTT.

The count of this clone is one. The chain links TRBV2 to TRBJ1-5, with 8 bases matching TRBD1. The CDR3 length is 16 residues. Trimming cost V 5 bases and J 1 base; bases outside gene matches: 7. Germline lookup yields CDR1 SNHLY and CDR2 FYNNEI. CDR3 loop: CASSWDRRRSNQPQHF. The CDR3 DNA reads TGTGCCAGCAGTTGGGACAGGAGAAGGAGCAATCAGCCCCAGCATTTT.

The chain recombines TRBV7-9 with TRBJ2-7; 8 nucleotides align to TRBD2. The CDR3 is 15 amino acids. The J segment lost 4 bases and the V segment lost 5 bases, leaving 10 bases of the junction unmatched. Germline CDR1 is SEHNR and CDR2 is FQNEAQ (reference sequence). CDR3 nucleotide sequence: TGTGCCAGCAGCCAGACGGGGGGACTAGGGTACGAGCAGTACTTC. Amino acid sequence: CASSQTGGLGYEQYF.